This T cell receptor (beta chain) was found in a study of blood T cell repertoires in COVID-19. In the study overall: Collection of acute and convalescent COVID-19 samples took place in the United States, Italy and Spain. The cDNA or gDNA used as material had been derived from T cells, B-cell-depleted T cells, or PBMCs.

Original processing methods: Amplifying reference gene primers gave estimates of nucleated cell counts. TCRdb's copy holds only in-frame clones and misses some; the assay was immunoSEQ multiplex PCR. The DNA was the basis for D and trimming; V, J and clone size are from that table. Here the sample spans 300,000 or so clones, roughly 86% being singletons. V dropped 8 bases and J dropped 4; count of bases not matched to a gene: 12. Germline V gene data show CDR1 as SGHRS and CDR2 as YFSETQ. There are 15 residues in the CDR3. V and J are TRBV5-1 and TRBJ1-2; 9 positions agree with TRBD1. The receptor was isolated from an older man with acute or convalescent COVID-19. The sample comprised peripheral blood. Here the CDR3 reads CASRNGTGIIYGYTF. CDR3 sequence (DNA): TGCGCCAGTCGGAACGGGACAGGGATAATCTATGGCTACACCTTC.